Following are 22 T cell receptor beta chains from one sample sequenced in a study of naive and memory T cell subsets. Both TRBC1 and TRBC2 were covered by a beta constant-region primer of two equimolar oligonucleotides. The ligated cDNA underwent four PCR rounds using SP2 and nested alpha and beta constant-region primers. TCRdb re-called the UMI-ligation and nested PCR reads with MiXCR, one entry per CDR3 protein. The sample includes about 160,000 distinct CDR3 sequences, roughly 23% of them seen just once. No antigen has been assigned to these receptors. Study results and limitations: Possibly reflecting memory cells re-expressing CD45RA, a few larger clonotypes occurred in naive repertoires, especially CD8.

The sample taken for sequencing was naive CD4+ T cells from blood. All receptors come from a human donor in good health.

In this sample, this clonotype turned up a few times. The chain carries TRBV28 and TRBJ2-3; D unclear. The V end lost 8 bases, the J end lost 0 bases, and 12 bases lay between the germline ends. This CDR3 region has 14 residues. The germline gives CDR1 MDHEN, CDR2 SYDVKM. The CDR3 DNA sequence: TGTGCCAGCCGTATAAGGATAAGCACAGATACGCAGTATTTT. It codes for CASRIRISTDTQYF. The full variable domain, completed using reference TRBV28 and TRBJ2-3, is DVKVTQSSRYLVKRTGEKVFLECVQDMDHENMFWYRQDPGLGLRLIYFSYDVKMKEKGDIPEGYSVSREKKERFSLILESASTNQTSMYLCASRIRISTDTQYFGPGTRLTVL.

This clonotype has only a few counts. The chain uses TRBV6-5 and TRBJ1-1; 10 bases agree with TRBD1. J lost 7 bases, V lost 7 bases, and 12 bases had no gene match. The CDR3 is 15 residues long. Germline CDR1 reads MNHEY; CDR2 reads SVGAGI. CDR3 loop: CASTKPGQGNDEAFF. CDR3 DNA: TGTGCCAGCACCAAACCGGGACAGGGGAATGATGAAGCTTTCTTT.

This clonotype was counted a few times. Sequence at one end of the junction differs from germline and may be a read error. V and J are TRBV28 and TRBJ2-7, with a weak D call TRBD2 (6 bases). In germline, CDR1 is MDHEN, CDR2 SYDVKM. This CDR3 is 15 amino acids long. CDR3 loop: CASRLFWGDSYEQYF. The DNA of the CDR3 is TGTGCCAGCAGGTTATTTTGGGGGGACTCCTACGAGCAGTACTTC.

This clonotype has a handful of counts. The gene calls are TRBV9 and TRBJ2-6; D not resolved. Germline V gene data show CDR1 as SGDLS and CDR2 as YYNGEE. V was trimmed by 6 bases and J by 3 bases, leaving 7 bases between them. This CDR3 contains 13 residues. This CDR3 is CASTAYGANVLTF. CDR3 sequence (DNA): TGTGCCAGCACGGCCTATGGGGCCAACGTCCTGACTTTC.

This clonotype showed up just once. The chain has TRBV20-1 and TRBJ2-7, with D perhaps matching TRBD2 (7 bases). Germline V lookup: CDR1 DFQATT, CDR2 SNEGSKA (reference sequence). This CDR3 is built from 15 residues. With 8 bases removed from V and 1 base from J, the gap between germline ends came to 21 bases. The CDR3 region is CSSLGGRGRSYEQYF. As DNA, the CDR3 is TGCAGTTCACTGGGGGGGCGGGGGAGATCCTACGAGCAGTACTTC.

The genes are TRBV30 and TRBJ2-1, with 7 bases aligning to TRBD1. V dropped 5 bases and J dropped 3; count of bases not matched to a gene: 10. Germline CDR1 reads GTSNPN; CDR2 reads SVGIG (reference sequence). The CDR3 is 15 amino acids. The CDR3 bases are TGTGCCTGGCGAAGTCCGGGACAGAGCTACAATGAGCAGTTCTTC. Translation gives CAWRSPGQSYNEQFF.

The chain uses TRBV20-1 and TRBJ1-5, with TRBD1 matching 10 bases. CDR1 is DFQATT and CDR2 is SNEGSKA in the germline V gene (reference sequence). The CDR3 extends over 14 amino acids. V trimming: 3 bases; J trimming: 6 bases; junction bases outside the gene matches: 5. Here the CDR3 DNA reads TGCAGTGCTAGGGCCGGGACAGGGGTTCAGCCCCAGCATTTT. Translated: CSARAGTGVQPQHF.

The CDR3 DNA reads as TGCAGTGCTAGTCCCGAGAGCAATCAGCCCCAGCATTTT. Translation gives CSASPESNQPQHF. The J gene is TRBJ1-5, the V gene TRBV20-1; D is uncertain. Germline V gene data show CDR1 as DFQATT and CDR2 as SNEGSKA (reference sequence). The CDR3 spans 13 residues. The ends were cut back, 3 bases at V and 1 base at J, with 7 bases in the middle.

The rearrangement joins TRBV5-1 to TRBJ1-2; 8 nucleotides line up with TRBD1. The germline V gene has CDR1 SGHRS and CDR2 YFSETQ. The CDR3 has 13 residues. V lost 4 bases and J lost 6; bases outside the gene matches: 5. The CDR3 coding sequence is TGCGCCAGCAGCCTATGGACAGGGAATGGCTACACCTTC. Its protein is CASSLWTGNGYTF.

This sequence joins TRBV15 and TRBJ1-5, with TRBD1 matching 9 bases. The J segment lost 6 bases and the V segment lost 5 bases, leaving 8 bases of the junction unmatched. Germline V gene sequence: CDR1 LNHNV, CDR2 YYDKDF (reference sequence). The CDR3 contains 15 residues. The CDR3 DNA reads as TGTGCCACCAGCGTAAGACAGGGGGTCTTTCAGCCCCAGCATTTT. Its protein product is CATSVRQGVFQPQHF. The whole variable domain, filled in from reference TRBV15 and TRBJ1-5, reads DAMVIQNPRYQVTQFGKPVTLSCSQTLNHNVMYWYQQKSSQAPKLLFHYYDKDFNNEADTPDNFQSRRPNTSFCFLDIRSPGLGDTAMYLCATSVRQGVFQPQHFGDGTRLSIL.

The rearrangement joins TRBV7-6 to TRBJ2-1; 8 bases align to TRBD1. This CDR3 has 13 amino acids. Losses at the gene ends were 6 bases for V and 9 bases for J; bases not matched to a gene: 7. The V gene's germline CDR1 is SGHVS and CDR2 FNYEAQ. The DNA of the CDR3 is TGTGCCAGCAGTTCTGGACAGGGTCGTGAGCAGTTCTTC. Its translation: CASSSGQGREQFF.

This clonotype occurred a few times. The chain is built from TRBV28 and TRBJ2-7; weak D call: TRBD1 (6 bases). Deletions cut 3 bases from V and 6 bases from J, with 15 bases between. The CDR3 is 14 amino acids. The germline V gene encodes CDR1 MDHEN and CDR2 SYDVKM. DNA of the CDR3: TGTGCCAGCAGTTTCGGGACACCTAACTCCGAGCAGTACTTC. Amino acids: CASSFGTPNSEQYF.

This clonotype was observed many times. The CDR3 here is CATQGSQGLRETQYF. CDR3 sequence (DNA): TGTGCCACCCAAGGGTCCCAGGGGCTCCGGGAGACCCAGTACTTC. This chain links TRBV6-5 with TRBJ2-5; D may be TRBD1 (6 bases). Germline V gives CDR1 MNHEY, CDR2 SVGAGI. CDR3 length: 15 amino acids. Trimming removed 10 bases at V and 5 bases at J, with 23 bases between.

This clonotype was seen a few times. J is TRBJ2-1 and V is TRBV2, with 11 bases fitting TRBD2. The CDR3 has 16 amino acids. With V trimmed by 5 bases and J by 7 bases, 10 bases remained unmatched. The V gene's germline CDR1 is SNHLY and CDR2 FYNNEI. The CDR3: CASSSGTSGGTNEQFF. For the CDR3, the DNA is TGTGCCAGCAGTTCCGGGACTAGCGGAGGAACGAATGAGCAGTTCTTC.

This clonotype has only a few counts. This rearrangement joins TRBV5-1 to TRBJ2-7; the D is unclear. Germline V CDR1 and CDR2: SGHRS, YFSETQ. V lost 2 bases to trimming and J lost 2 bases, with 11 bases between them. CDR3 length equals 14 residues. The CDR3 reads CASSLSPGTYEQYF. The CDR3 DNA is TGCGCCAGCAGCTTATCGCCAGGTACCTACGAGCAGTACTTC.

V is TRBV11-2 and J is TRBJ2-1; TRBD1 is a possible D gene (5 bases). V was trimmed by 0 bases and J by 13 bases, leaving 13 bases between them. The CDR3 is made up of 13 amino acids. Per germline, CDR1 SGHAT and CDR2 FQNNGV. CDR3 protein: CASSLDLAGSQFF. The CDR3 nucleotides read TGTGCCAGCAGCTTAGATCTCGCAGGGTCCCAGTTCTTC.

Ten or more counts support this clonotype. The DNA of the CDR3 is TGTGCCAGCAGCTTGACTAGCGGGAAGGGGTCCTACAATGAGCAGTTCTTC. Protein sequence: CASSLTSGKGSYNEQFF. The genes are TRBV5-5 and TRBJ2-1; 10 bases align to TRBD2. The germline gives CDR1 SGHKS, CDR2 YYEKEE (reference sequence). V was pared by 1 base and J by 1 base, with 5 bases of the junction left unmatched. This CDR3 is built from 17 residues.

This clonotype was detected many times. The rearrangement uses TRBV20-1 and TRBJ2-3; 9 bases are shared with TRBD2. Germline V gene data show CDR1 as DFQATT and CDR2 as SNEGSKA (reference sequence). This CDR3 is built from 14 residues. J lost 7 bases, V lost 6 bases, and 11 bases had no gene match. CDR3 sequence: CSAQSSGSMNTQYF. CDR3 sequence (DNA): TGCAGTGCCCAAAGTAGCGGGAGTATGAATACGCAGTATTTT.

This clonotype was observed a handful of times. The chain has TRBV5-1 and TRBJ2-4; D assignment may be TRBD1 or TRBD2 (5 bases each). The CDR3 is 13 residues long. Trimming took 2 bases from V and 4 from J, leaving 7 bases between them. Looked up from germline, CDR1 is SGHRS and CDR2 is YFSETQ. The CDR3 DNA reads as TGCGCCAGCAGCTTTGAGGGGAAAAACATTCAGTACTTC. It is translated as CASSFEGKNIQYF.

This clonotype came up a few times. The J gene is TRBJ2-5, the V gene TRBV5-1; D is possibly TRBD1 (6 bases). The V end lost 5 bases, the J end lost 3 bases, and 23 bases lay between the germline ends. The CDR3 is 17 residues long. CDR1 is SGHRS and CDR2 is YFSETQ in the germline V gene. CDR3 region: CASRNWRGGPMEETQYF. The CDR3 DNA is TGCGCCAGCAGGAATTGGCGAGGGGGACCGATGGAAGAGACCCAGTACTTC.

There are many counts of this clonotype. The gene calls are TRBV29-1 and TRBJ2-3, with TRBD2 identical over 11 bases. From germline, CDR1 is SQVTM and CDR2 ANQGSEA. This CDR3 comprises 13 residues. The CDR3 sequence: CSGSLAGGDTQYF. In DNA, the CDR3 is TGCAGTGGTAGTCTAGCGGGAGGAGATACGCAGTATTTT.

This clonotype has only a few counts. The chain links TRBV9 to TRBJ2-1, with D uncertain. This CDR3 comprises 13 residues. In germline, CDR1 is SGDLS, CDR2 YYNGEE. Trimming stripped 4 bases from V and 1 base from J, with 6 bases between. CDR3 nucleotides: TGTGCCAGCAGCACCAGATCCTACAATGAGCAGTTCTTC. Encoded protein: CASSTRSYNEQFF.